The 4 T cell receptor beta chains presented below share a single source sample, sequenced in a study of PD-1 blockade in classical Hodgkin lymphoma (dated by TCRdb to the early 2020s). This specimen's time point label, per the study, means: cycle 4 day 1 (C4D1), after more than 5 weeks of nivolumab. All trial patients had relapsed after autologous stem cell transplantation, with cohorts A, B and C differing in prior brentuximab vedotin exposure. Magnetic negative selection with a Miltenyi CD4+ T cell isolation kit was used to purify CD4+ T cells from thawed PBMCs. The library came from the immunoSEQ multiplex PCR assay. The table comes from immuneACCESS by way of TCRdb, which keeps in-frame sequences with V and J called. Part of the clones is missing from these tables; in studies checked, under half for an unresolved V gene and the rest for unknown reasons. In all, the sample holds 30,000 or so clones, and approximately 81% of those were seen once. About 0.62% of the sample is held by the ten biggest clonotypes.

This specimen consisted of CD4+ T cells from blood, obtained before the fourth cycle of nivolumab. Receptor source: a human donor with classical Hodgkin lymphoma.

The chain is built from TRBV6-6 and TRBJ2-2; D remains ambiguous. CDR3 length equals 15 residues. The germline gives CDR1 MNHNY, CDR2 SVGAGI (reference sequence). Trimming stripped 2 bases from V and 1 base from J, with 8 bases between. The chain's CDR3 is CASSYGQKNTGELFF. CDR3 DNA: TGTGCCAGCAGTTACGGTCAGAAGAACACCGGGGAGCTGTTTTTT.

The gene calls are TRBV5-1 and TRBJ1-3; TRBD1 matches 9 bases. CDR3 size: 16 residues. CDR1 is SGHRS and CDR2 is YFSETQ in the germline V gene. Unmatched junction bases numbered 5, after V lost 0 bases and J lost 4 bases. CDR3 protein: CASSLGGQGIGNTIYF. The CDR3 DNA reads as TGCGCCAGCAGCTTGGGTGGACAGGGGATCGGAAACACCATATATTTT.

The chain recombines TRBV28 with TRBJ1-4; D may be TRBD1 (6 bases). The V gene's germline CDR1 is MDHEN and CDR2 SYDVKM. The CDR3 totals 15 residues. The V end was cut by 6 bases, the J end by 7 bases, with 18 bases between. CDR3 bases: TGTGCCAGCAGCTCGATCGGACAGTGGGGTGAAAAACTGTTTTTT. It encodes CASSSIGQWGEKLFF.

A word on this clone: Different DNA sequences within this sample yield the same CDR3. The CDR3 nucleotides are TGCGCCAGCAGCTTGGGCGTGAACACTGAAGCTTTCTTT. It specifies CASSLGVNTEAFF. The chain carries TRBV5-1 and TRBJ1-1; D is unclear. The germline V gene has CDR1 SGHRS and CDR2 YFSETQ. The CDR3 consists of 13 residues. Trimming left V 0 bases short and J 0 bases short, with 3 bases between.